A single sample gave rise to the 10 T cell receptor beta chains below, sequenced in a study of tumor and adjacent non-tumor tissue in lung cancer. RNA was extracted from bulk tissue without any cell sorting. Three rounds of nested PCR, following a modified ARM-PCR protocol, produced the TCRbeta library. TCRdb analysed the multiplex PCR reads with MiXCR anew, one entry per CDR3 protein. The table lists about 200,000 distinct CDR3 sequences, 70% to 75% of them singletons. The sequenced sample consisted of lung tumor tissue. These receptor sequences come from a man between 60 and 75 years old with non-small cell lung cancer.

With respect to this clonotype: An end of the junction differs from the germline gene, which may be a read error. The chain carries TRBV20-1 and TRBJ1-2, with D perhaps matching TRBD1 (5 bases). CDR3 size: 13 residues. Germline CDR1 DFQATT, CDR2 SNEGSKA (reference sequence). The CDR3 DNA reads as TGCAGTGCACGGGACTATAGTAACTATGACTACACCTTC. Encoded protein: CSARDYSNYDYTF.

Points on this clonotype: A much larger clone sits a single nucleotide away, making a read error possible. The chain combines TRBV12-3 or TRBV12-4 with TRBJ1-4; D uncertain. The CDR3 is 14 amino acids. V lost 2 bases and J 7 bases, leaving 11 bases between the germline ends. Written as DNA, the CDR3 is TGTGCCAGCAGTTTACGGTGGTGCGGTGAAAAACTGTTTTTT. This encodes CASSLRWCGEKLFF.

About this clonotype itself: A much bigger clone sits one base away, suggesting this may be a read error. As the CDR3 is not closed by the conserved phenylalanine or tryptophan, this likely results from a read error. This rearrangement joins TRBV20-1 to TRBJ2-3; no clear D gene. The germline V and J ends were trimmed by 1 base and 4 bases, with 15 bases remaining between them. The V gene's germline CDR1 is DFQATT and CDR2 SNEGSKA (reference sequence). The CDR3 extends over 15 amino acids. CDR3 loop: CSARGLAVGADTQYS. For the CDR3, the DNA is TGCAGTGCTAGAGGCCTCGCGGTGGGCGCAGATACGCAGTATTCT.

This clonotype is medium-sized in the sample. This chain uses TRBV4-3 with TRBJ2-7, with 10 bases fitting TRBD2. The CDR3 consists of 15 residues. The V gene's germline CDR1 is LGHNA and CDR2 YSLEER. V lost 1 base, J lost 4 bases, and 4 bases stayed unmatched. DNA for the CDR3: TGCGCCAGCAGCCAAGCGGCTAGCGGGGGTTACGAGCAGTACTTC. Its protein is CASSQAASGGYEQYF.

This chain uses TRBV12-5 with TRBJ1-6, with TRBD1 matching 9 bases. The trim removed 7 bases at V and 3 bases at J, leaving 13 bases unmatched. Germline V gives CDR1 LGHNT, CDR2 FRNRAP. The CDR3 is 18 residues long. The CDR3 DNA is TGTGCTAGTGCTTTCCACCTCGGGACAGGGAACTATAATTCACCCCTCCACTTT. This sequence encodes CASAFHLGTGNYNSPLHF.

A word on this clonotype: As the CDR3 is not closed by the conserved phenylalanine or tryptophan, this likely results from a read error. V usage is TRBV6-5 and J usage is TRBJ2-5; 10 positions match TRBD1. The germline V gene encodes CDR1 MNHEY and CDR2 SVGAGI. The CDR3 has 15 residues. The CDR3, as DNA: TGTGTCAACAGTTACGGGACAGGGGCAGGAGAGACCCAGTACTAC. Its translation is CVNSYGTGAGETQYY.

V is TRBV20-1 and J is TRBJ2-3, with 7 bases lining up with TRBD1. Germline V CDR1 and CDR2: DFQATT, SNEGSKA (reference sequence). The CDR3 totals 13 residues. The junction had 5 bases not matched to a gene; V was cut back by 6 bases and J by 2 bases. The CDR3 DNA sequence: TGCAGTGCCGGGACAGCTAACACAGATACGCAGTATTTT. Residues: CSAGTANTDTQYF.

As to this clonotype: This could be a read error, since a much larger clone is one nucleotide away. This chain links TRBV6-5 with TRBJ2-2; 10 nucleotides agree with TRBD2. CDR3 size: 17 residues. Germline V gene sequence: CDR1 MNHEY, CDR2 SVGAGI. CDR3 in DNA: TGTGTCAGCAGTTCGCCGCCGGGACTAGCGCGGGCCGGGGAGCTGTTTTTT. It translates to CVSSSPPGLARAGELFF.

A remark on this clonotype: A much larger clone lies a single base off, so this may be a read error. The chain employs TRBV6-1 and TRBJ2-1; D is ambiguous. V was trimmed by 1 base and J by 6 bases, leaving 13 bases between them. This CDR3 contains 15 residues. Looked up from germline, CDR1 is MNHNS and CDR2 is SASEGT. The CDR3 protein is CASSEVGKASNEQFF. The CDR3 DNA follows: TGTGCCAGCAGTGAAGTTGGAAAAGCGAGCAATGAGCAGTTCTTC.

This clonotype came up many times. This chain uses TRBV20-1 with TRBJ1-4; 8 nucleotides agree with TRBD1. The length of the CDR3 is 15 residues. Germline trimming cut 4 bases from V and 8 bases from J; bases unmatched to any gene: 12. Looked up from germline, CDR1 is DFQATT and CDR2 is SNEGSKA (reference sequence). The CDR3 coding sequence is TGCAGTGCTAATCCCCCGGGACAGGTAGCCGAAAAACTGTTTTTT. This sequence encodes CSANPPGQVAEKLFF.